Listed below are T cell receptor beta chains from one sample, sequenced in a study of PD-1 blockade in classical Hodgkin lymphoma. TCRdb keeps only in-frame clones here, not all; method: immunoSEQ multiplex PCR. The table shows some 70,000 clones, with over 90% occurring only once. Material: peripheral blood mononuclear cells (PBMCs). Receptors were obtained from a human donor with classical Hodgkin lymphoma. Both conserved end residues are part of each CDR3. The order of the fields is clone size, D gene, CDR3 length, V gene, J gene, CDR3 protein, CDR3 DNA. The D gene is left open where the match is weak. Clone size is shown for a subset of rows, as once, few, many or a class of expanded clone.

-	-	15	TRBV7-8	TRBJ1-5	CASSLGGFDNQPQHF	TGTGCCAGCAGCTTAGGCGGGTTTGACAATCAGCCCCAGCATTTT
-	-	15	TRBV18	TRBJ1-3	CASSPDQGLGNTIYF	TGTGCCAGCTCACCGGACCAGGGTCTTGGAAACACCATATATTTT
-	-	12	TRBV29-1	TRBJ1-2	CSVVDGNYGYTF	TGCAGCGTTGTTGACGGGAACTATGGCTACACCTTC
-	-	13	TRBV27	TRBJ1-2	CASSFSRGYGYTF	TGTGCCAGCAGTTTCTCGCGGGGCTATGGCTACACCTTC
-	-	15	TRBV11-1	TRBJ1-6	CASSPPGSYNSPLHF	TGTGCCAGCAGTCCCCCCGGGTCCTATAATTCACCCCTCCACTTT
once	TRBD2	15	TRBV18	TRBJ2-1	CATVQLAGAPNEQFF	TGTGCCACGGTACAATTAGCGGGAGCACCCAATGAGCAGTTCTTC
-	-	15	TRBV7-3	TRBJ2-7	CASSLGAPGIYEQYF	TGTGCCAGCAGCTTAGGGGCCCCAGGAATCTACGAGCAGTACTTC
few	-	15	TRBV6-1	TRBJ2-2	CASSEERVWGGELFF	TGTGCCAGCAGTGAGGAGAGGGTATGGGGCGGGGAGCTGTTTTTT
-	-	15	TRBV4-3	TRBJ2-2	CASSQGYGLPGELFF	TGCGCCAGCAGCCAGGGCTATGGACTCCCCGGGGAGCTGTTTTTT
few	TRBD1	14	TRBV7-9	TRBJ1-5	CASSSDRVNQPQHF	TGTGCCAGCAGCTCAGACAGGGTCAATCAGCCCCAGCATTTT
-	-	15	TRBV27	TRBJ2-3	CASSLKRSSGDTQYF	TGTGCCAGCAGTTTAAAGAGGTCGAGTGGCGATACGCAGTATTTT
-	-	14	TRBV19	TRBJ1-1	CASRQQGSGTEAFF	TGTGCCAGTAGGCAACAGGGTTCAGGCACTGAAGCTTTCTTT
-	TRBD1	16	TRBV28	TRBJ1-5	CASTEGTGRGRRTQHF	TGTGCCAGCACCGAGGGGACAGGGAGGGGTAGACGGACCCAGCATTTT
-	-	16	TRBV7-3	TRBJ1-1	CASSTAGGRVNTEAFF	TGTGCCAGCAGCACAGCTGGGGGACGGGTGAACACTGAAGCTTTCTTT
-	TRBD2	15	TRBV6-1	TRBJ2-5	CASSLAGRGQETQYF	TGTGCCAGCAGTCTAGCGGGACGGGGCCAAGAGACCCAGTACTTC
-	-	12	TRBV27	TRBJ1-2	CASRSHSGGYTF	TGTGCCAGCAGATCCCACAGCGGCGGCTACACCTTC
-	-	14	TRBV6-5	TRBJ2-1	CASSYSSKSNEQFF	TGTGCCAGCAGTTACTCGAGTAAGAGCAATGAGCAGTTCTTC
-	TRBD2	13	TRBV19	TRBJ2-7	CASSPTSGTEQYF	TGTGCCAGTAGTCCGACTAGCGGGACCGAGCAGTACTTC
-	-	13	TRBV7-2	TRBJ1-1	CASSLTLRTEAFF	TGTGCCAGCAGCTTAACGCTTCGCACTGAAGCTTTCTTT
-	-	14	TRBV9	TRBJ2-7	CASSVGAAAYEQYF	TGTGCCAGCAGCGTAGGAGCAGCAGCCTACGAGCAGTACTTC
few	TRBD2	15	TRBV6-5	TRBJ2-3	CASSLSGGKSDTQYF	TGTGCCAGCAGTCTGAGCGGGGGCAAATCAGATACGCAGTATTTT
-	TRBD1	15	TRBV11-3	TRBJ2-3	CASSFRTGGTDTQYF	TGTGCCAGCAGCTTTCGGACAGGGGGAACAGATACGCAGTATTTT
-	-	14	TRBV19	TRBJ1-2	CASSLAQVNYGYTF	TGTGCCAGTAGCCTGGCCCAGGTTAACTATGGCTACACCTTC
few	-	14	TRBV4-1	TRBJ1-2	CASSPGTTSYGYTF	TGCGCCAGCAGCCCAGGGACTACTTCCTATGGCTACACCTTC
-	TRBD2	16	TRBV11-2	TRBJ2-3	CASSKLTSPSTDTQYF	TGTGCCAGCAGCAAACTGACTAGCCCTAGCACAGATACGCAGTATTTT
few	-	11	TRBV2	TRBJ1-4	CASSVGAVMFF	TGTGCCAGCAGTGTGGGGGCAGTGATGTTTTTT
few	-	14	TRBV7-3	TRBJ1-1	CASRLGRTNTEAFF	TGTGCCAGCAGACTAGGACGGACGAACACTGAAGCTTTCTTT
-	-	16	TRBV7-2	TRBJ1-5	CASSLSSGRRVSPQHF	TGTGCCAGCAGCTTATCTAGCGGCCGTCGGGTCAGCCCCCAGCATTTT
-	-	14	TRBV4-1	TRBJ1-6	CASSPPVSNSPLHF	TGCGCCAGCAGCCCCCCCGTGAGCAATTCACCCCTCCACTTT
few	-	13	TRBV28	TRBJ2-3	CASGWQGTDTQYF	TGTGCCAGCGGGTGGCAGGGTACAGATACGCAGTATTTT
-	-	11	TRBV20-1	TRBJ1-2	CTGGDLGGYTF	TGCACTGGAGGGGATCTTGGAGGCTACACCTTC